Listed below are T cell receptor beta chains from one sample, sequenced in a study of blood T cell repertoires in COVID-19. Measured with immunoSEQ multiplex PCR; TCRdb has only the in-frame clones, and not every one. The table lists 220,000 or so clones, around three quarters of them singletons. Sequencing was done on a sample of peripheral blood. These receptors originate from a woman in her seventies with acute or convalescent COVID-19. The CDR3 runs from the conserved cysteine through the conserved F or W.

cdr3_aa j_call v_call cdr3_length
CASRQGRLEAFF TRBJ1-1 TRBV28 12
CASSSLQGSLSYEQYF TRBJ2-7 TRBV5-1 16
CASIPSDRPNTEAFF TRBJ1-1 TRBV25-1 15
CASSFLAGAVEQYF TRBJ2-7 TRBV3-1/TRBV3-2 14
CASSVSGENQPQHF TRBJ1-5 TRBV10-2 14
CASSTDFGGFFPGELFF TRBJ2-2 TRBV19 17
CASSVWDTQFSGNTIYF TRBJ1-3 TRBV9 17
CASSYDRTGWGSPLHF TRBJ1-6 TRBV6-2/TRBV6-3 16
CASSQQTGGGTDTQYF TRBJ2-3 TRBV3-1/TRBV3-2 16
CATRGTSGGISTDTQYF TRBJ2-3 TRBV10-3 17
CASSSGGTATNEKLFF TRBJ1-4 TRBV13 16
CASSSLEGLNTEAFF TRBJ1-1 TRBV11-2 15
CASSFGGPRLF TRBJ2-1 TRBV13 11
CAWSVTVDNSPLHF TRBJ1-6 TRBV30 14
CASSLVLRQGEEGEKLFF TRBJ1-4 TRBV7-9 18
CASSPVPVSGNTIYF TRBJ1-3 TRBV19 15